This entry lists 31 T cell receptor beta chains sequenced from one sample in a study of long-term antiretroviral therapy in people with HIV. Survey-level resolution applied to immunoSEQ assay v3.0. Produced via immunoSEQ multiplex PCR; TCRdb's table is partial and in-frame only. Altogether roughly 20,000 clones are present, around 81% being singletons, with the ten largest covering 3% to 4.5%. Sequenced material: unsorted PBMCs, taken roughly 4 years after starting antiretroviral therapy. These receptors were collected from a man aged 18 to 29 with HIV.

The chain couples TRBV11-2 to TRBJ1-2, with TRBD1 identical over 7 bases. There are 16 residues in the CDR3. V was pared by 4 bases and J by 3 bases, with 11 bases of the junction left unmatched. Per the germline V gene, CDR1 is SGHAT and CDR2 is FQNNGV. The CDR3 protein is CASSSVYRGSDYGYTF. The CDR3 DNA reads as TGTGCCAGCAGCTCAGTCTACAGGGGATCAGACTATGGCTACACCTTC.

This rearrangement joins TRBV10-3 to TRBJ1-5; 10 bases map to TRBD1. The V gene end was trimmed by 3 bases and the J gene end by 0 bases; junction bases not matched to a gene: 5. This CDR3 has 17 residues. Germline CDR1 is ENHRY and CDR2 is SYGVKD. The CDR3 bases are TGTGCCATCAGTGACGGACAGGGGGATTATAGCAATCAGCCCCAGCATTTT. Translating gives CAISDGQGDYSNQPQHF.

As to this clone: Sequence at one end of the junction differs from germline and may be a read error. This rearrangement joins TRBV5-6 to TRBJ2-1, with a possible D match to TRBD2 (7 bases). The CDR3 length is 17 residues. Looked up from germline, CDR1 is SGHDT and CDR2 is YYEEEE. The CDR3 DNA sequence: TGTGCCAGCAGCCCTAGGTTGGCGGGGGCCTACTACAGTGAGCAGTTCTTC. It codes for CASSPRLAGAYYSEQFF.

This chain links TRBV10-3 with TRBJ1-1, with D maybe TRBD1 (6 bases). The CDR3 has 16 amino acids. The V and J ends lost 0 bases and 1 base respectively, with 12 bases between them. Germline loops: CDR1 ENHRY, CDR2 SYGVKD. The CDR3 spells CAISESKDRPNTEAFF. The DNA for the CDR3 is TGTGCCATCAGTGAGTCGAAGGACAGACCGAACACTGAAGCTTTCTTT.

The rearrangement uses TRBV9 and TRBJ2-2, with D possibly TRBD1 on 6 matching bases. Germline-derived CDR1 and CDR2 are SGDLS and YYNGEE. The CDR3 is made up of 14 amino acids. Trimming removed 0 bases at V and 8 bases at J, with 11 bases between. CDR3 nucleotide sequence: TGTGCCAGCAGCGTAGATGGGGGCTGGGGGGAGCTGTTTTTT. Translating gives CASSVDGGWGELFF.

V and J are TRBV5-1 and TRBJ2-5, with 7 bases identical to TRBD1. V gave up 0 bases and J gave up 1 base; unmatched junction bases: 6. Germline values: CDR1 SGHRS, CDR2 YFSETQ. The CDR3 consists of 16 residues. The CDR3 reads CASSLGLGQFQETQYF. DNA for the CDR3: TGCGCCAGCAGCTTGGGGTTGGGACAGTTCCAAGAGACCCAGTACTTC.

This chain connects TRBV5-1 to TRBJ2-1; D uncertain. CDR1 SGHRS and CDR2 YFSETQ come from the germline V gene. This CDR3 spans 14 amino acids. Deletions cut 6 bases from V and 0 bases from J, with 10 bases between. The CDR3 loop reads CASKSESSYNEQFF. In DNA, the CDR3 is TGCGCCAGCAAGTCAGAGAGCTCCTACAATGAGCAGTTCTTC.

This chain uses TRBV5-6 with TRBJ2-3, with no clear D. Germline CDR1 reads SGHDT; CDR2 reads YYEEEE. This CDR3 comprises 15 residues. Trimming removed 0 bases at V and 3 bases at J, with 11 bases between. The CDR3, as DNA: TGTGCCAGCAGCTTGGTATCCACAATAACAGATACGCAGTATTTT. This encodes CASSLVSTITDTQYF.

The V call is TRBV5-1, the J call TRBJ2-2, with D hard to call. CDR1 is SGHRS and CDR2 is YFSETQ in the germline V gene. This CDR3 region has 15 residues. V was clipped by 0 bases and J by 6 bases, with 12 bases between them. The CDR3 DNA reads TGCGCCAGCAGCTTGGTCCCCCCAAGTGCCGGGGAGCTGTTTTTT. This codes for CASSLVPPSAGELFF.

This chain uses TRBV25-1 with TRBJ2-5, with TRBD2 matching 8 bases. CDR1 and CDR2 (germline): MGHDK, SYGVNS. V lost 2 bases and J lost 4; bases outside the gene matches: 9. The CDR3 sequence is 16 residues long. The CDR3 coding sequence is TGTGCCAGCAGTGAACTTATGGGGGCGGGGGGAGAGACCCAGTACTTC. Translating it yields CASSELMGAGGETQYF.

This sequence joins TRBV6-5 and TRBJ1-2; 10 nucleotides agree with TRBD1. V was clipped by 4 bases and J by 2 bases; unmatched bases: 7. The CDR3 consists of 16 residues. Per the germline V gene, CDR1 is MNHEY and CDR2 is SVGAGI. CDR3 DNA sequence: TGTGCCAGCAGTTCCAACGAGGGACAGGGGAACTATGGCTACACCTTC. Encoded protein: CASSSNEGQGNYGYTF.

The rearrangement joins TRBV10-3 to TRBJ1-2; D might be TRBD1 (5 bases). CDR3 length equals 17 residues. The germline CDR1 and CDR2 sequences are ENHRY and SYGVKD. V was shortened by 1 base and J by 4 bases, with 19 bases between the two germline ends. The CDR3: CAISEYMLGGKTYGYTF. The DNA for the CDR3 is TGTGCCATCAGTGAGTACATGCTGGGGGGGAAGACCTATGGCTACACCTTC.

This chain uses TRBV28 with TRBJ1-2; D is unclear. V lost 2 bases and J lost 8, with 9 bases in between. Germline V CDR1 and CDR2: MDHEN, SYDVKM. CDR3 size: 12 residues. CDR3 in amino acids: CASSLDRAGYTF. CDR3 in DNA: TGTGCCAGCAGTTTAGATAGGGCCGGCTACACCTTC.

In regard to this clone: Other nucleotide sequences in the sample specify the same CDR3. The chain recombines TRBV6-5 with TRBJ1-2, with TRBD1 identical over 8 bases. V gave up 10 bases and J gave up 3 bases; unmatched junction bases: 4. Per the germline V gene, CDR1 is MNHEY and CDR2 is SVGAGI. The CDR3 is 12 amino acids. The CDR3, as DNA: TGTGCCACCGGGACAGGTGACTATGGCTACACCTTC. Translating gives CATGTGDYGYTF.

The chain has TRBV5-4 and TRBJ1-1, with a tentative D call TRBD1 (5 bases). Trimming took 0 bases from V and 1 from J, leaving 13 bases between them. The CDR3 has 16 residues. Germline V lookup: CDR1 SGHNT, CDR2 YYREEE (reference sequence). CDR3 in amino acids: CASSLGGLSSNTEAFF. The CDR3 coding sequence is TGTGCCAGCAGCTTGGGGGGACTGTCTTCGAACACTGAAGCTTTCTTT. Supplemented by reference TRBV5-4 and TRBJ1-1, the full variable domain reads ETGVTQSPTHLIKTRGQQVTLRCSSQSGHNTVSWYQQALGQGPQFIFQYYREEENGRGNFPPRFSGLQFPNYSSELNVNALELDDSALYLCASSLGGLSSNTEAFFGQGTRLTVV.

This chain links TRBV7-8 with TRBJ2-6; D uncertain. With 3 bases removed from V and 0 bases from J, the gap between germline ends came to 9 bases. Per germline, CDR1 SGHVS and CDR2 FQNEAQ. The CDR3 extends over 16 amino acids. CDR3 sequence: CASSFTSNSGANVLTF. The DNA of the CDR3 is TGTGCCAGCAGCTTCACGTCGAACTCTGGGGCCAACGTCCTGACTTTC.

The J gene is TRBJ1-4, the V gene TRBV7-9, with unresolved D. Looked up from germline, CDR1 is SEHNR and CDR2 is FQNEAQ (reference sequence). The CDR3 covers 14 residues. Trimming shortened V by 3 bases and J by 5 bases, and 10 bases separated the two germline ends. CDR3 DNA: TGTGCCAGCAGCTTTCGATCTGAAAATGAAAAACTGTTTTTT. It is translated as CASSFRSENEKLFF.

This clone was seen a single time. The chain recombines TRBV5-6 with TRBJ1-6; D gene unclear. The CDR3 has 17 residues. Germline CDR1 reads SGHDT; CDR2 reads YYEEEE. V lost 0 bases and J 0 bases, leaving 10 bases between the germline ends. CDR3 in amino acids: CASSLVGDSSYNSPLHF. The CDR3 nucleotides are TGTGCCAGCAGCTTGGTGGGCGATAGCTCCTATAATTCACCCCTCCACTTT.

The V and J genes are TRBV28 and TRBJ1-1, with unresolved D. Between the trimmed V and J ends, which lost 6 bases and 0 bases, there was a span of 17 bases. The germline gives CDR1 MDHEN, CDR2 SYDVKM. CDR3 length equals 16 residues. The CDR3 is CASRTGENFLNTEAFF. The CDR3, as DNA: TGTGCCAGCAGGACCGGGGAAAACTTCCTGAACACTGAAGCTTTCTTT.

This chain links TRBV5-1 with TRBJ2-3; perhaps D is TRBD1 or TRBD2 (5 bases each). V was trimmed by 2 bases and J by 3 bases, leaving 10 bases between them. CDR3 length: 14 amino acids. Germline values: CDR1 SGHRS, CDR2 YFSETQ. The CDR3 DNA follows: TGCGCCAGCAGCTTTGGGACGGAGACAGATACGCAGTATTTT. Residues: CASSFGTETDTQYF.

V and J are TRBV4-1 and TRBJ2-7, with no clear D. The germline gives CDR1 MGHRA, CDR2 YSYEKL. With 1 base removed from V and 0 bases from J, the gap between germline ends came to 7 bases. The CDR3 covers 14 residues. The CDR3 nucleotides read TGCGCCAGCAGCCAAGGAACGGACTCCTACGAGCAGTACGTC. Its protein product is CASSQGTDSYEQYV.

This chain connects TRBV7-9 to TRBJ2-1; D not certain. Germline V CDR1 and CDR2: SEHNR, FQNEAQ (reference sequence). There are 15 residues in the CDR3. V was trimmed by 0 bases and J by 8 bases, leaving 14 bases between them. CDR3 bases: TGTGCCAGCAGCTTAGCTATGGTAAATTTATATGAGCAGTTCTTC. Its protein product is CASSLAMVNLYEQFF. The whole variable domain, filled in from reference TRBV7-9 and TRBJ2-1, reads DTGVSQNPRHKITKRGQNVTFRCDPISEHNRLYWYRQTLGQGPEFLTYFQNEAQLEKSRLLSDRFSAERPKGSFSTLEIQRTEQGDSAMYLCASSLAMVNLYEQFFGPGTRLTVL.

The CDR3: CASSLGYGNQPQHF. CDR3 nucleotide sequence: TGTGCCAGCAGCTTAGGGTATGGCAATCAGCCCCAGCATTTT. The V and J genes are TRBV7-9 and TRBJ1-5; D uncertain. Germline V CDR1 and CDR2: SEHNR, FQNEAQ (reference sequence). This CDR3 region has 14 residues. The ends were cut back, 1 base at V and 2 bases at J, with 6 bases in the middle.

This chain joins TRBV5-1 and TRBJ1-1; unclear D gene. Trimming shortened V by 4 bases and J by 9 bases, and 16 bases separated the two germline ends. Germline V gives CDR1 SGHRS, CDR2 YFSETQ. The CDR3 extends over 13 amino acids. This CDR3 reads CASSQVIGGQAFF. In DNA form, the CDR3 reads TGCGCCAGCAGCCAAGTGATTGGAGGACAAGCTTTCTTT.

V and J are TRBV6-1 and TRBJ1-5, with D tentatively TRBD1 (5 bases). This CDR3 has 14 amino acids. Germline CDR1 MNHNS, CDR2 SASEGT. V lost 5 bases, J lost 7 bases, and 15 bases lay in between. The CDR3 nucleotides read TGTGCCAGCAGTCGGCGGGGGGAGTACCAGCCCCAGCATTTT. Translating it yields CASSRRGEYQPQHF.

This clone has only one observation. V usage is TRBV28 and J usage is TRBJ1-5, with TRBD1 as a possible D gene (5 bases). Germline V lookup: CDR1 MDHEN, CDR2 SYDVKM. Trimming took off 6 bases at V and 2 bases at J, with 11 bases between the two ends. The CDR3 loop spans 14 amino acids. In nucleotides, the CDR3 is TGTGCCAGCAGAACCGGGACGGGCAATCAGCCCCAGCATTTT. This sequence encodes CASRTGTGNQPQHF. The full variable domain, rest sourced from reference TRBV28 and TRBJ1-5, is DVKVTQSSRYLVKRTGEKVFLECVQDMDHENMFWYRQDPGLGLRLIYFSYDVKMKEKGDIPEGYSVSREKKERFSLILESASTNQTSMYLCASRTGTGNQPQHFGDGTRLSIL.

This CDR3 reads CASSPGETNEKLFF. CDR3 nucleotide sequence: TGTGCCAGCAGCCCGGGGGAAACTAATGAAAAACTGTTTTTT. The chain couples TRBV28 to TRBJ1-4; tentatively, D is TRBD1 (5 bases). The CDR3 totals 14 residues. Trimming stripped 6 bases from V and 1 base from J, with 9 bases between. Germline-derived CDR1 and CDR2 are MDHEN and SYDVKM.

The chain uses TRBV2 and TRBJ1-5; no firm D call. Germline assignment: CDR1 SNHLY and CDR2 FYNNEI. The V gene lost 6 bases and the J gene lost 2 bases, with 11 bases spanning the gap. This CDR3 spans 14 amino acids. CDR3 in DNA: TGTGCCAGCAGCCCAGACGGTGGCAATCAGCCCCAGCATTTT. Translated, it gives CASSPDGGNQPQHF.

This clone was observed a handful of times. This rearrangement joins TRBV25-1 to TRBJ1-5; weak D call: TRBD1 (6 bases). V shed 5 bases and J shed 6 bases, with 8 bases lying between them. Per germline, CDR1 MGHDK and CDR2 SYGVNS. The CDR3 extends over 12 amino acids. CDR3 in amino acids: CASSWGLQPQHF. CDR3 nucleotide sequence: TGTGCCAGCAGTTGGGGGCTTCAGCCCCAGCATTTT.

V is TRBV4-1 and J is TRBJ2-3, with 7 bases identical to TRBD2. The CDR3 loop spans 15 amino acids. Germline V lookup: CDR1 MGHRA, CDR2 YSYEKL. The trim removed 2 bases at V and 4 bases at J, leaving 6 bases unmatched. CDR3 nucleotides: TGCGCCAGCAGCCAAAGGGGCGGGGGTGCAGATACGCAGTATTTT. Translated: CASSQRGGGADTQYF.

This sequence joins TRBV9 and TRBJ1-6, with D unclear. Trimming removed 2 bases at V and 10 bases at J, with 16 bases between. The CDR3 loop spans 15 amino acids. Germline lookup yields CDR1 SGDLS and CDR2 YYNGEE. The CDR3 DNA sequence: TGTGCCAGCAGCGTCGCGGTCGGTGGAGGCTCACCCCTCCACTTT. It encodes CASSVAVGGGSPLHF.